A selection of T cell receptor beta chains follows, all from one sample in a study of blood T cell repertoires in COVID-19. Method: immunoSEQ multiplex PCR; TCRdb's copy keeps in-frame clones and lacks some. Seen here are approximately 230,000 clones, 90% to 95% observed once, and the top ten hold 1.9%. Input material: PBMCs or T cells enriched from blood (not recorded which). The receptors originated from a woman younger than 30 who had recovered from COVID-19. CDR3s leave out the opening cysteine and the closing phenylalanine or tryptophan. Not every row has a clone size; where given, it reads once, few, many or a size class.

cdr3_aa: ASSQLGQGSYNEQF
v_call: TRBV4-1
clone_size: .
j_call: TRBJ2-1

cdr3_aa: ASSQGGRFSGT
v_call: TRBV4-1
clone_size: .
j_call: TRBJ1-2

cdr3_aa: ASSSQGAWTEAF
v_call: TRBV5-5
clone_size: few
j_call: TRBJ1-1

cdr3_aa: ASSVAGGLGQPQH
v_call: TRBV9
clone_size: .
j_call: TRBJ1-5

cdr3_aa: ASGRTGGAYYEQY
v_call: TRBV6-5
clone_size: .
j_call: TRBJ2-7

cdr3_aa: SAFYRNGYT
v_call: TRBV29-1
clone_size: .
j_call: TRBJ1-2

cdr3_aa: ASSQALTGEKLF
v_call: TRBV4-1
clone_size: .
j_call: TRBJ1-4

cdr3_aa: ATTGQKYEQY
v_call: TRBV10-3
clone_size: .
j_call: TRBJ2-7

cdr3_aa: ASRLPGFNSPLH
v_call: TRBV7-2
clone_size: .
j_call: TRBJ1-6

cdr3_aa: ASSKQGINGYT
v_call: TRBV7-3
clone_size: .
j_call: TRBJ1-2

cdr3_aa: ATSRDRGANEKLF
v_call: TRBV15
clone_size: .
j_call: TRBJ1-4

cdr3_aa: ASSEVSPGLWAEAF
v_call: TRBV14
clone_size: .
j_call: TRBJ1-1

cdr3_aa: ASSYSRRVAHGYT
v_call: TRBV6-5
clone_size: .
j_call: TRBJ1-2

cdr3_aa: ASSHTSPGQHNEQF
v_call: TRBV5-1
clone_size: .
j_call: TRBJ2-1

cdr3_aa: ASSPMTGGGISYEQY
v_call: TRBV6-6
clone_size: .
j_call: TRBJ2-7

cdr3_aa: ASSSGQGAYEQY
v_call: TRBV7-9
clone_size: .
j_call: TRBJ2-7

cdr3_aa: ASSRDRVASVAF
v_call: TRBV5-1
clone_size: .
j_call: TRBJ1-1

cdr3_aa: ASSSTTSGRAEQF
v_call: TRBV7-2
clone_size: .
j_call: TRBJ2-1

cdr3_aa: ASTSTGRGEKLF
v_call: TRBV28
clone_size: .
j_call: TRBJ1-4

cdr3_aa: ASSVAGGLTSTDTQY
v_call: TRBV5-1
clone_size: .
j_call: TRBJ2-3

cdr3_aa: ASSPIQGTQY
v_call: TRBV27
clone_size: .
j_call: TRBJ2-5

cdr3_aa: ASSPPARQSGNEQF
v_call: TRBV18
clone_size: .
j_call: TRBJ2-1

cdr3_aa: ASSWTSTDTQY
v_call: TRBV19
clone_size: .
j_call: TRBJ2-3

cdr3_aa: ASSSRGQGLGTEAF
v_call: TRBV7-4
clone_size: .
j_call: TRBJ1-1

cdr3_aa: ASSFPPTDLRGGYT
v_call: TRBV7-2
clone_size: .
j_call: TRBJ1-2

cdr3_aa: ASSQRERSYNEQF
v_call: TRBV3-1/TRBV3-2
clone_size: .
j_call: TRBJ2-1

cdr3_aa: ASSGLLSTSSYNEQF
v_call: TRBV2
clone_size: .
j_call: TRBJ2-1

cdr3_aa: AISEFTDLNTEAF
v_call: TRBV10-3
clone_size: .
j_call: TRBJ1-1

cdr3_aa: ARSRGREASYEQY
v_call: TRBV4-1
clone_size: .
j_call: TRBJ2-7

cdr3_aa: ASSPHLASNEQF
v_call: TRBV11-3
clone_size: .
j_call: TRBJ2-1

cdr3_aa: ASSLVGLEVFYEQY
v_call: TRBV11-2
clone_size: .
j_call: TRBJ2-7

cdr3_aa: ASSLVGGNIQY
v_call: TRBV12-3/TRBV12-4
clone_size: .
j_call: TRBJ2-4

cdr3_aa: ASSSTGLEETQY
v_call: TRBV5-5
clone_size: .
j_call: TRBJ2-5

cdr3_aa: ASSPQGADYGYT
v_call: TRBV18
clone_size: .
j_call: TRBJ1-2

cdr3_aa: ASSFGPNEQF
v_call: TRBV7-8
clone_size: few
j_call: TRBJ2-1

cdr3_aa: ASSPSLAGGYGYT
v_call: TRBV27
clone_size: .
j_call: TRBJ1-2

cdr3_aa: ASSRTGASSYNEQF
v_call: TRBV5-1
clone_size: .
j_call: TRBJ2-1